This TCR beta chain was retrieved from a study of T cells in localized non-small cell lung cancer. Regarding the study as a whole: Longer overall survival associated with higher blood T cell density; shorter survival with higher adjacent-lung clonality. Because researchers sequenced only one region of the tumor, heterogeneity is still possible. Clonality of T cells reached its maximum in uninvolved adjacent lung, surpassing tumor. Adjacent lung exhibited a median of 57 among the 100 most abundant tumor clones.

Comment on this clone: What it binds is unknown.

The trim removed 0 bases at V and 4 bases at J, leaving 5 bases unmatched. This CDR3 comprises 16 residues. Germline-derived CDR1 and CDR2 are LGHNA and YNFKEQ. Libraries were prepared by immunoSEQ multiplex PCR; TCRdb keeps only in-frame clonotypes and omits some of them. The sample shows around 9,000 clones, 90% to 95% of them seen only once. Sequencing was performed on peripheral blood, taken before any cancer treatment. V and J are TRBV4-2 and TRBJ2-3, with 9 bases aligning to TRBD2. This TCR was recovered from a woman between 35 and 70 years old with stage I squamous cell lung carcinoma. CDR3 DNA: TGTGCCAGCAGCCAAGAAATTGCGGGGGGGGCAGATACGCAGTATTTT. Its translation is CASSQEIAGGADTQYF.